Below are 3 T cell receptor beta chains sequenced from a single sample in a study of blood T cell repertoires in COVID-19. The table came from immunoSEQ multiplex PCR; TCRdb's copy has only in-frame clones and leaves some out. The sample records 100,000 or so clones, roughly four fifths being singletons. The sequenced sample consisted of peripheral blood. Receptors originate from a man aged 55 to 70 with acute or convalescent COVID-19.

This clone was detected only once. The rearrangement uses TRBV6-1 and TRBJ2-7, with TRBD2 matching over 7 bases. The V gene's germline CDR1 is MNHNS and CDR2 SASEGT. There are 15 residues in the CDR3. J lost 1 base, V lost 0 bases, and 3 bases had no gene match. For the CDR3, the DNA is TGTGCCAGCAGTGAAGCGCGGGGAGGGTCCTACGAGCAGTACTTC. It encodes CASSEARGGSYEQYF.

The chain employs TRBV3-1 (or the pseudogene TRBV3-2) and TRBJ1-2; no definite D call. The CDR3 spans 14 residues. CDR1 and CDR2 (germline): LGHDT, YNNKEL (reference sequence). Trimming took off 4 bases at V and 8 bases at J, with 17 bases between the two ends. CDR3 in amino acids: CASSPGGGRGGYTF. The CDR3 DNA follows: TGTGCCAGCAGCCCCGGTGGAGGGCGAGGAGGCTACACCTTC.

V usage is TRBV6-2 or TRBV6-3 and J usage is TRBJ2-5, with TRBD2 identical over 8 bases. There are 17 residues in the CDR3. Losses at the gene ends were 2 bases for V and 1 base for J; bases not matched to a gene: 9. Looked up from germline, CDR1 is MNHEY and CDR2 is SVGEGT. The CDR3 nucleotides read TGTGCCAGCAGTTACCTCCTCCTTAGCGGGACCCAAGAGACCCAGTACTTC. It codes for CASSYLLLSGTQETQYF.